This T cell receptor beta chain was sequenced during a study of blood T cell repertoires in COVID-19. Whole-study context: Spain, Italy and the United States supplied samples that represented acute and convalescent COVID-19. PBMCs, B-cell-depleted T cells, or T cells provided the cDNA or gDNA that made up the material.

Participants were aged about 18 to 100 years from around 24 US areas. CDR1 is MDHEN and CDR2 is SYDVKM in the germline V gene. The junction had 15 bases not matched to a gene; V was cut back by 6 bases and J by 7 bases. CDR3 length equals 17 residues. Authors' processing steps: Estimation of nucleated cell counts relied on the amplification of reference gene primers. Generated by immunoSEQ multiplex PCR, the TCRdb table keeps only in-frame clones and is missing some. D and trimming were read from the DNA, whereas the V and J calls and clone size are those reported in that table. The table lists 200,000 to 250,000 clones, 84% of them singletons.

The chain combines TRBV28 with TRBJ2-7; 13 bases fit TRBD2. The receptor's source is a woman between 40 and 55 years old who had recovered from COVID-19. Sequencing input: PBMCs or T cells enriched from blood (not recorded which). The CDR3 region is CASRPPGLAGVGEEQYF. In DNA, the CDR3 is TGTGCCAGCAGGCCCCCCGGACTAGCGGGAGTTGGGGAGGAGCAGTACTTC.